Shown below are 27 T cell receptor beta chains from a single sample sequenced in a study of T cell changes during pregnancy in multiple sclerosis (dated by TCRdb to the late 2010s). The method was the immunoSEQ multiplex PCR assay. TCRdb carries this immuneACCESS record with in-frame sequences only. Its versions omit some clonotypes, under half of them owing to an unresolved V gene in the studies checked, with the rest unexplained. Across this sample there are under 65,000 clones, with 85% to 95% seen only once. Clones ranked in the top ten supply 0.61% of the sample. The sample here was CD4+ T cells from peripheral blood mononuclear cells, taken after pregnancy. The receptor set was obtained from a female donor in good health, enrolled as a control in a pregnancy study.

This chain joins TRBV6-1 and TRBJ1-1; weak D call: TRBD1 (5 bases). Germline loops: CDR1 MNHNS, CDR2 SASEGT. Trimming cost V 6 bases and J 4 bases, with 12 bases left between them. The CDR3 runs 13 residues. The CDR3 protein is CASRQAQGTEAFF. CDR3 coding DNA: TGTGCCAGCAGACAGGCCCAGGGCACTGAAGCTTTCTTT.

The chain links TRBV28 to TRBJ1-1; 10 bases match TRBD1. Germline V gene sequence: CDR1 MDHEN, CDR2 SYDVKM. V dropped 4 bases and J dropped 3; count of bases not matched to a gene: 5. The CDR3 sequence is 15 residues long. CDR3 DNA sequence: TGTGCCAGCAGTTCGACAGGGGGCGCGGACACTGAAGCTTTCTTT. Residues: CASSSTGGADTEAFF.

The chain combines TRBV29-1 with TRBJ1-2; the match to TRBD1 covers 9 bases. The germline V gene has CDR1 SQVTM and CDR2 ANQGSEA. V shed 7 bases and J 7 bases; nucleotides not matched to a gene: 7. CDR3 length: 12 amino acids. The CDR3 DNA is TGCAGCGCGGGGGACAGGGCCTCTGGCTACACCTTC. Its protein is CSAGDRASGYTF.

This chain uses TRBV7-8 with TRBJ1-4, with D possibly being TRBD1 (5 bases). V lost 3 bases, J lost 0 bases, and 23 bases lay in between. Germline V lookup: CDR1 SGHVS, CDR2 FQNEAQ. The length of the CDR3 is 20 residues. DNA of the CDR3: TGTGCCAGCAGCTTTGAAGTTGGGGGGGGGTTTGGCGCAACTAATGAAAAACTGTTTTTT. It codes for CASSFEVGGGFGATNEKLFF.

The table lists this clone with a few counts. The rearrangement links TRBV30 to TRBJ1-1; D is uncertain. Trimming stripped 2 bases from V and 5 bases from J, with 9 bases between. The CDR3 loop spans 12 amino acids. Germline V CDR1 and CDR2: GTSNPN, SVGIG (reference sequence). This CDR3 reads CAWSRSETEAFF. The CDR3 nucleotides read TGTGCCTGGAGTAGGTCGGAGACTGAAGCTTTCTTT.

This clone has only one observation. DNA for the CDR3: TGTGCCAGCACGGGACACGGTAATGAAAAACTGTTTTTT. Translation: CASTGHGNEKLFF. The chain carries TRBV28 and TRBJ1-4, with a weak D call TRBD1 (6 bases). CDR1 and CDR2 from the germline V gene are MDHEN and SYDVKM. V lost 7 bases to trimming and J lost 4 bases, with 10 bases between them. The length of the CDR3 is 13 residues.

The V and J genes are TRBV7-6 and TRBJ1-1, with D maybe TRBD1 (6 bases). This CDR3 contains 15 residues. V was cut by 1 base and J by 4 bases, with 13 bases left in between. Per germline, CDR1 SGHVS and CDR2 FNYEAQ. CDR3 region: CASSLDHRVLTEAFF. CDR3 DNA: TGTGCCAGCAGCTTAGATCACAGGGTTCTCACTGAAGCTTTCTTT.

V is TRBV5-4 and J is TRBJ2-7; tentative D call: TRBD2 (6 bases). In germline, CDR1 is SGHNT, CDR2 YYREEE (reference sequence). Trimming removed 0 bases at V and 2 bases at J, with 15 bases between. This CDR3 is 16 amino acids long. The CDR3 sequence is CASSLAAGSGTYEQYF. CDR3 DNA: TGTGCCAGCAGCTTGGCCGCTGGTAGCGGAACCTACGAGCAGTACTTC.

The gene calls are TRBV9 and TRBJ2-7, with 8 bases that match TRBD1. V lost 4 bases to trimming and J lost 5 bases; unmatched junction nucleotides: 5. Germline CDR1 SGDLS, CDR2 YYNGEE. This CDR3 region has 13 residues. The CDR3 nucleotides read TGTGCCAGCAGCACAGGACAGGGAGACGAGCAGTACTTC. Its protein product is CASSTGQGDEQYF.

The chain has TRBV29-1 and TRBJ2-1, with D hard to call. Trimming cost V 4 bases and J 0 bases, with 10 bases left between them. Germline V gene sequence: CDR1 SQVTM, CDR2 ANQGSEA. The CDR3 consists of 14 residues. The CDR3 DNA sequence: TGCAGCGTTGGTACTTCGGGCTCCTACAATGAGCAGTTCTTC. Amino acids: CSVGTSGSYNEQFF.

The chain couples TRBV5-1 to TRBJ2-3; 12 bases agree with TRBD2. The V gene end was trimmed by 3 bases and the J gene end by 7 bases; junction bases not matched to a gene: 6. CDR1 is SGHRS and CDR2 is YFSETQ in the germline V gene. The CDR3 is 15 amino acids. In nucleotides, the CDR3 is TGCGCCAGCAGCTCCCTAGCGGGGGGGCGGAATACGCAGTATTTT. It codes for CASSSLAGGRNTQYF. Looking up the rest from reference TRBV5-1 and TRBJ2-3 gives the full variable domain: KAGVTQTPRYLIKTRGQQVTLSCSPISGHRSVSWYQQTPGQGLQFLFEYFSETQRNKGNFPGRFSGRQFSNSRSEMNVSTLELGDSALYLCASSSLAGGRNTQYFGPGTRLTVL.

This chain uses TRBV5-1 with TRBJ2-1, with D possibly TRBD1 on 6 matching bases. This CDR3 region has 14 residues. CDR1 SGHRS and CDR2 YFSETQ come from the germline V gene. The V end lost 4 bases, the J end lost 5 bases, and 13 bases lay between the germline ends. The CDR3 DNA sequence: TGCGCCAGCAGCACCACAGGGATAAACAATGAGCAGTTCTTC. This sequence encodes CASSTTGINNEQFF.

J is TRBJ2-7 and V is TRBV2, with D possibly matching TRBD2 (5 bases). Germline CDR1 SNHLY, CDR2 FYNNEI. V lost 9 bases, J lost 2 bases, and 8 bases lay in between. The CDR3 sequence is 11 residues long. The CDR3 region is CASLAPYEQYF. CDR3 nucleotide sequence: TGTGCCAGTCTAGCTCCCTACGAGCAGTACTTC.

This chain connects TRBV19 to TRBJ1-5; 9 bases fit TRBD1. Germline V CDR1 and CDR2: LNHDA, SQIVND (reference sequence). Trimming took 3 bases from V and 9 from J; bases not matched to a gene: 9. The CDR3 has 15 amino acids. The CDR3 bases are TGTGCCAGTAGTATGTGGGGACAGGGCCGGTGGCCCCAGCATTTT. Translation: CASSMWGQGRWPQHF.

The chain carries TRBV9 and TRBJ1-3; no clear D. Trimming removed 0 bases from V and 0 bases from J, with 13 bases in between. CDR1 SGDLS and CDR2 YYNGEE come from the germline V gene. There are 17 residues in the CDR3. CDR3 bases: TGTGCCAGCAGCGTAGTGGCGGGTGCCAGCTCTGGAAACACCATATATTTT. This sequence encodes CASSVVAGASSGNTIYF.

The chain combines TRBV4-2 with TRBJ1-1; D not resolved. The CDR3 runs 14 residues. V gave up 1 base and J gave up 0 bases, with 6 bases separating them. Germline-derived CDR1 and CDR2 are LGHNA and YNFKEQ. The CDR3 region is CASSQAGMNTEAFF. CDR3 DNA: TGTGCCAGCAGCCAAGCAGGAATGAACACTGAAGCTTTCTTT.

The chain joins TRBV29-1 to TRBJ2-7, with 12 positions matching TRBD2. Germline values: CDR1 SQVTM, CDR2 ANQGSEA. Unmatched junction bases numbered 16, after V lost 7 bases and J lost 3 bases. The CDR3 contains 17 residues. The CDR3 region is CSADVASGRAGGYEQYF. CDR3 sequence (DNA): TGCAGCGCCGACGTCGCTAGCGGGAGGGCCGGGGGCTACGAGCAGTACTTC.

J is TRBJ1-3 and V is TRBV10-3, with unresolved D. The V and J ends lost 4 bases and 0 bases respectively, with 10 bases between them. Germline CDR1 ENHRY, CDR2 SYGVKD. The CDR3 sequence is 15 residues long. The CDR3, as DNA: TGTGCCATCAGTGGATACGAGGTCTCTGGAAACACCATATATTTT. Its translation is CAISGYEVSGNTIYF.

The chain's CDR3 is CASSFLRRETNYGYTF. CDR3 bases: TGTGCCAGCAGCTTCCTCCGCCGGGAGACTAACTATGGCTACACCTTC. The J gene is TRBJ1-2, the V gene TRBV7-8; D not certain. CDR1 and CDR2 (germline): SGHVS, FQNEAQ. The CDR3 contains 16 residues. The V and J ends lost 3 bases and 0 bases respectively, with 14 bases between them.

This rearrangement joins TRBV6-5 to TRBJ2-1, with TRBD2 identical over 13 bases. J was trimmed by 9 bases and V by 2 bases; bases with no gene match: 4. The germline gives CDR1 MNHEY, CDR2 SVGAGI. This CDR3 region has 15 residues. The CDR3: CASSYPTSGRIEQFF. The CDR3 DNA reads TGTGCCAGCAGTTACCCGACTAGCGGGAGGATTGAGCAGTTCTTC.

The chain carries TRBV19 and TRBJ1-1; TRBD1 matches at 9 bases. This CDR3 is 18 amino acids long. With V trimmed by 3 bases and J by 7 bases, 18 bases remained unmatched. CDR1 and CDR2 (germline): LNHDA, SQIVND (reference sequence). CDR3 nucleotides: TGTGCCAGTAGTATGCGGACAGGGGAAGGTGTGAAAGACGGTGAAGCTTTCTTT. Residues: CASSMRTGEGVKDGEAFF. Drawing the rest from reference TRBV19 and TRBJ1-1, the complete variable domain is DGGITQSPKYLFRKEGQNVTLSCEQNLNHDAMYWYRQDPGQGLRLIYYSQIVNDFQKGDIAEGYSVSREKKESFPLTVTSAQKNPTAFYLCASSMRTGEGVKDGEAFFGQGTRLTVV.

The chain is built from TRBV28 and TRBJ1-2; a possible D gene is TRBD1 (5 bases). Between the trimmed V and J ends, which lost 8 bases and 5 bases, there was a span of 15 bases. Germline V lookup: CDR1 MDHEN, CDR2 SYDVKM. The CDR3 is 13 amino acids. CDR3 region: CASGGAEKYGYTF. CDR3 coding DNA: TGTGCCAGCGGTGGGGCAGAAAAATATGGCTACACCTTC.

The rearrangement uses TRBV5-6 and TRBJ2-1; tentatively, D is TRBD1 (6 bases). In germline, CDR1 is SGHDT, CDR2 YYEEEE. The CDR3 contains 15 residues. V gave up 1 base and J gave up 8 bases, with 16 bases separating them. CDR3 sequence reads: CASSLRRIRGHEQFF. The CDR3 DNA follows: TGTGCCAGCAGCTTGAGACGGATCAGGGGCCATGAGCAGTTCTTC.

A single count supports this clone. The chain carries TRBV7-9 and TRBJ1-1; 7 bases fit TRBD1. The CDR3 contains 13 residues. The germline CDR1 and CDR2 sequences are SEHNR and FQNEAQ (reference sequence). After removal of 2 bases from V and 6 bases from J, the junction contained 3 bases not matched to a gene. The CDR3 coding sequence is TGTGCCAGCAGCTTAAGCCAGGGGGCTGAAGCTTTCTTT. Translation gives CASSLSQGAEAFF. Looking up the rest from reference TRBV7-9 and TRBJ1-1 gives the full variable domain: DTGVSQNPRHKITKRGQNVTFRCDPISEHNRLYWYRQTLGQGPEFLTYFQNEAQLEKSRLLSDRFSAERPKGSFSTLEIQRTEQGDSAMYLCASSLSQGAEAFFGQGTRLTVV.

This clone was counted a single time. The rearrangement joins TRBV5-6 to TRBJ1-4; possibly TRBD1 for D (6 bases). V lost 1 base, J lost 2 bases, and 12 bases lay in between. Germline V lookup: CDR1 SGHDT, CDR2 YYEEEE. The CDR3 length is 16 residues. The CDR3 coding sequence is TGTGCCAGCAGCTTGCTGGACAGTAGGACTAATGAAAAACTGTTTTTT. Protein product: CASSLLDSRTNEKLFF.

This rearrangement joins TRBV18 to TRBJ1-1; D is uncertain. Per the germline V gene, CDR1 is KGHSH and CDR2 is LQKENI. The CDR3 spans 15 residues. With 1 base removed from V and 1 base from J, the gap between germline ends came to 10 bases. This chain's CDR3 is CASSPLTGRNTEAFF. CDR3 coding DNA: TGTGCCAGCTCACCACTCACCGGTAGGAACACTGAAGCTTTCTTT.

The rearrangement links TRBV30 to TRBJ1-5; TRBD1 matches 9 bases. This CDR3 contains 16 residues. The junction had 12 bases not matched to a gene; V was cut back by 3 bases and J by 6 bases. Germline V lookup: CDR1 GTSNPN, CDR2 SVGIG (reference sequence). CDR3 protein: CAWRRAGTGFGQPQHF. The CDR3 bases are TGTGCCTGGAGACGAGCCGGGACAGGGTTTGGTCAGCCCCAGCATTTT.